The sequence of this T cell receptor beta chain was determined in a study of sequential checkpoint blockade in melanoma. Overall study context: 85 to 95 pretreatment tumor DNA samples were TCRβ immunosequenced. Study-wide results and limits: PD-L1 staining and CD8+ counts, not mutational load, tracked tumor T-cell clonality.

Germline V lookup: CDR1 WSHSY, CDR2 SAAADI. V was trimmed by 5 bases and J by 7 bases, leaving 8 bases between them. The CDR3 sequence is 12 residues long. This clone is deemed medium-sized. Its antigen is as yet unknown. Treatment: randomized to nivolumab then ipilimumab (arm A) or the reverse (arm B). Patients had received no earlier DNA-damaging chemotherapy. TCRdb's table, derived via immunoSEQ multiplex PCR, lists solely in-frame clones and lacks some. The sample has some 2,400 clones; about 15% are singletons. The chain employs TRBV10-2 and TRBJ2-2; D assignment may be TRBD1 or TRBD2 (5 bases each). Here the sequenced sample was tumor tissue (inferred from file names), taken from a patient given nivolumab and ipilimumab in sequence. The TCR sequence derives from a human donor with melanoma. CDR3 protein: CASSHGGGELFF. The CDR3 DNA sequence: TGCGCCAGCAGTCATGGGGGCGGGGAGCTGTTTTTT.